Given below is one TCR beta chain in context. The record originates from a study of blood T cell repertoires in COVID-19. As for the study in general: T cells, B-cell-depleted T cells, or PBMCs supplied cDNA or gDNA.

Using immunoSEQ multiplex PCR, the repertoire was profiled, and TCRdb retains in-frame clones only, with some absent. The sample consists of around 400,000 clones, around 87% of them appearing once. Material: peripheral blood. This clonotype originated in an older woman with COVID-19, enrolled during active disease.

CDR3: CASSFGDRTNYGYTF. CDR3 coding DNA: TGTGCCAGCAGTTTCGGGGACAGAACTAACTATGGCTACACCTTC. The gene calls are TRBV28 and TRBJ1-2; 7 nucleotides align to TRBD1. V was clipped by 3 bases and J by 0 bases; unmatched bases: 4. Germline-derived CDR1 and CDR2 are MDHEN and SYDVKM. CDR3 length: 15 amino acids.